The clone carrying this T cell receptor (beta chain) has only a few counts. What it binds is not known. The study reverse transcribed the entire isolated RNA, so it sequenced expressed TCRB transcripts. Libraries were prepared by immunoSEQ multiplex PCR; TCRdb keeps only in-frame clonotypes and omits some of them. Among roughly 340,000 clones listed, roughly 12% were seen once. The sample originates from a study of beta chain features in type 1 diabetes. V dropped 3 bases and J dropped 9; count of bases not matched to a gene: 17. Per the germline V gene, CDR1 is SEHNR and CDR2 is FQNEAQ (reference sequence). CDR3 length: 17 amino acids. The study, taken as a whole, reports: In every one of the four CD4+ subsets, TCRB CDR3s were moderately but significantly shorter in Type 1 diabetes patients.

This chain joins TRBV7-9 and TRBJ2-1, with 7 bases matching TRBD2. The sequence was collected from a woman under 30 with type 1 diabetes. The sequencing sample was made of naive CD4+ T cells from blood. The CDR3 spells CASSFSKGRETLGEQFF. CDR3 DNA sequence: TGTGCCAGCAGCTTTTCGAAGGGGCGGGAGACTCTAGGTGAGCAGTTCTTC.